Given below is one T cell receptor beta chain in context. The target antigen is unknown. Amplified TCR beta CDR3 regions came from RNA transcripts. RT-PCR in the first round (using the HTBI primer set) targeted the TCR CDR3. MiXCR, run by TCRdb on the multiplex PCR reads, gives a single entry per CDR3 protein. The data contain about 250,000 distinct CDR3 sequences, 24% of them singletons. Among ophthalmopathy patients, the Clinical Activity Score reached at least 3, the NOSPECS grade reached at least 4, and duration remained under 3 months. The entry originates in a study of T cells in Graves' hyperthyroidism and ophthalmopathy. Points from the study as a whole: Blood shared most expanded thyroid clonotypes above 0.001. The authors' 13 V-J model separated ophthalmopathy from stable hyperthyroidism.

The clonotype was recovered from a woman aged 35 to 49 with Graves' ophthalmopathy. Sequencing was done on a sample of blood.

The CDR3 DNA sequence: TGCGCCAGCAGCTTGTTAACTAGCGGGTCCTACGAGCAGTACTTC. As protein: CASSLLTSGSYEQYF. This chain links TRBV5-1 with TRBJ2-7; 9 bases agree with TRBD2. Per the germline V gene, CDR1 is SGHRS and CDR2 is YFSETQ. CDR3 length: 15 residues. V trimming: 1 base; J trimming: 1 base; junction bases outside the gene matches: 3.